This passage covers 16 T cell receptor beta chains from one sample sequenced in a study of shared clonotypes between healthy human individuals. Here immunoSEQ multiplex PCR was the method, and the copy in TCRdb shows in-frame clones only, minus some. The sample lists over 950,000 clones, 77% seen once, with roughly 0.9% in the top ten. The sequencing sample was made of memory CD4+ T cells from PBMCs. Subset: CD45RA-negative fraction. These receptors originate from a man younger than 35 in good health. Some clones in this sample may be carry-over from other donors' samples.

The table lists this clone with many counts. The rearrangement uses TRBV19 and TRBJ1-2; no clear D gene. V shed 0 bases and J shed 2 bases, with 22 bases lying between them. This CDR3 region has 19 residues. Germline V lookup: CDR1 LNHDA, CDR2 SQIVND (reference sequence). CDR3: CASSIDHRPGGSPNYGYTF. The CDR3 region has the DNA TGTGCCAGTAGTATAGATCACCGGCCAGGTGGCTCGCCCAACTATGGCTACACCTTC.

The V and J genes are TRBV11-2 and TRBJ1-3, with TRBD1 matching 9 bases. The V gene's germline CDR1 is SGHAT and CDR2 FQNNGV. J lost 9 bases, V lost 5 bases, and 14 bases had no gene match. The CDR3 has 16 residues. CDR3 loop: CASSVGRDRAASTIYF. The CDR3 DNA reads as TGTGCCAGCAGCGTTGGCCGGGACAGGGCGGCTAGCACCATATATTTT.

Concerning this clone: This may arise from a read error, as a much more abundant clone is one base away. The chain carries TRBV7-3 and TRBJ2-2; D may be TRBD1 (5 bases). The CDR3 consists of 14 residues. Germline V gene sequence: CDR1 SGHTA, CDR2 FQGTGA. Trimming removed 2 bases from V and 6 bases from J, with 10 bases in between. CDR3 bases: TGTGCCAGCAGCTTATCAGGGCGGCCCGGGGAGCTGTTTTTT. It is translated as CASSLSGRPGELFF.

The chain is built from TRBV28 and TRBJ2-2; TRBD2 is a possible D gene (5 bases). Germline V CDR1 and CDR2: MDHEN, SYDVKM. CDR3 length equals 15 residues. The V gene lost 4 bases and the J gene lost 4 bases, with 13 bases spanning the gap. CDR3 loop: CASSSVGRGTGELFF. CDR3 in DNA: TGTGCCAGCAGTTCGGTAGGGAGAGGCACCGGGGAGCTGTTTTTT.

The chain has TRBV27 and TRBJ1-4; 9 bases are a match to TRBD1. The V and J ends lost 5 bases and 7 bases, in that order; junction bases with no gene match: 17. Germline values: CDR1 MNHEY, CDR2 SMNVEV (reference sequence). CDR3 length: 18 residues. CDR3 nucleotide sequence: TGTGCCAGCAGTCTCCCGGGCCCTTCACAGGGGGCGCGTGAAAAACTGTTTTTT. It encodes CASSLPGPSQGAREKLFF.

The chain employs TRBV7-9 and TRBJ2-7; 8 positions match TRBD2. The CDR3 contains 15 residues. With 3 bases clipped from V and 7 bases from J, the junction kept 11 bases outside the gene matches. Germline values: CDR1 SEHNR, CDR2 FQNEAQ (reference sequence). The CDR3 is CASSFVPAGASEQYF. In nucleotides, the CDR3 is TGTGCCAGCAGCTTCGTGCCAGCGGGAGCTTCGGAGCAGTACTTC.

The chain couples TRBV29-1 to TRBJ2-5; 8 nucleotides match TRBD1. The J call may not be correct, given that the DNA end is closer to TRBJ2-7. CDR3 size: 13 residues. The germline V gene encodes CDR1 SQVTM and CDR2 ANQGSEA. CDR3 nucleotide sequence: TGCAGCGCCCGGACAGGGAGTTCCTACGAGCAGTACTTC. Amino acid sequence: CSARTGSSYEQYF.

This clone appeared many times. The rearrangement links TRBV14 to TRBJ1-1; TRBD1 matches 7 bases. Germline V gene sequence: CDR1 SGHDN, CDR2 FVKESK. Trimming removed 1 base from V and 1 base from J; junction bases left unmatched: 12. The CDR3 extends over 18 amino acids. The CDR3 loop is CASSQVGTVLVRNTEAFF. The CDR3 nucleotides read TGTGCCAGCAGCCAAGTCGGGACAGTCCTCGTTCGGAACACTGAAGCTTTCTTT.

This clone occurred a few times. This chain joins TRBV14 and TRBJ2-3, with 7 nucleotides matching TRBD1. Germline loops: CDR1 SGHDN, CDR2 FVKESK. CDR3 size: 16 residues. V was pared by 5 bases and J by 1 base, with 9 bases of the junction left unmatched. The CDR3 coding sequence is TGTGCCAGCAGCACGGGGACAGTGGGGGGCACAGATACGCAGTATTTT. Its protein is CASSTGTVGGTDTQYF.

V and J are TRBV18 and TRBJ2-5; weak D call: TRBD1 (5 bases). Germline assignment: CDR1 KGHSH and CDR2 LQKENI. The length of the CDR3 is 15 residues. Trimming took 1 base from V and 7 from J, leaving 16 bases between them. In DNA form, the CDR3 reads TGTGCCAGCTCACCACAAAGGGGCGTGGGGTGGACCCAGTACTTC. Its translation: CASSPQRGVGWTQYF.

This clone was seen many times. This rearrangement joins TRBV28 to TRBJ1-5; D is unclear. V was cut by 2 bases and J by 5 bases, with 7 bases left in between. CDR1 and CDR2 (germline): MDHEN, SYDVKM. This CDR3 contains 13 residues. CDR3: CASSLVRHQPQHF. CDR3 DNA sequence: TGTGCCAGCAGTTTAGTACGCCATCAGCCCCAGCATTTT.

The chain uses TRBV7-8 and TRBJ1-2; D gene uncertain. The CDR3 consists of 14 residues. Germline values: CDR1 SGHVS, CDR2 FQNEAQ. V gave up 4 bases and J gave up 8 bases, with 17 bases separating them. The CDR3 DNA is TGTGCCAGCAGCTCCTACCGAACCCTCGACGGCTACACCTTC. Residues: CASSSYRTLDGYTF. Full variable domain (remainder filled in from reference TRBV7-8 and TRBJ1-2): GAGVSQSPRYKVAKRGQDVALRCDPISGHVSLFWYQQALGQGPEFLTYFQNEAQLDKSGLPSDRFFAERPEGSVSTLKIQRTQQEDSAVYLCASSSYRTLDGYTFGSGTRLTVV.

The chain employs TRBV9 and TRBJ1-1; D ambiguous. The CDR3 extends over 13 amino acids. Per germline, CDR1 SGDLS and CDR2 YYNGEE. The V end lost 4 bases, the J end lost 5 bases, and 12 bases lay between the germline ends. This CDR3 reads CASSPRPQTEAFF. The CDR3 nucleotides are TGTGCCAGCAGCCCCCGTCCCCAGACTGAAGCTTTCTTT.

CDR3 amino acids: CASSTGQPNQPQHF. The CDR3 DNA follows: TGTGCCAGCAGCACAGGACAGCCCAATCAGCCCCAGCATTTT. This chain links TRBV7-2 with TRBJ1-5; weak D call: TRBD1 (6 bases). Germline assignment: CDR1 SGHTA and CDR2 FQGNSA. This CDR3 contains 14 residues. V lost 5 bases, J lost 3 bases, and 11 bases lay in between.

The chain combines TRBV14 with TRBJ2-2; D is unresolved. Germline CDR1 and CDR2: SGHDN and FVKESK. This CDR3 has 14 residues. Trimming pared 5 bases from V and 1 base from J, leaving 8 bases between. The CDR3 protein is CASSYPRNTGELFF. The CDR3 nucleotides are TGTGCCAGCAGCTACCCACGGAACACCGGGGAGCTGTTTTTT.

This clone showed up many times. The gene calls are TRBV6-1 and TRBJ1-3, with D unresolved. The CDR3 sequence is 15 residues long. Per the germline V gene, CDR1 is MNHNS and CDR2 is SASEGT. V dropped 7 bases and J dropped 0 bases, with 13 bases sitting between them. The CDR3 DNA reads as TGTGCCAGCACCCAAGACCCGAGCTCTGGAAACACCATATATTTT. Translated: CASTQDPSSGNTIYF.